Described below is a single TCR delta chain sequence and its context. This sample stems from a study of gamma-delta chains in newborns, infants, children. Turning to the study itself: Innate gammadelta T cells reportedly expand polyclonally right after birth, driven by microbial exposure, per the title.

TCRdb re-processed the reads using CATT. The sample includes 4,400 or so delta-chain clones, under 40% of them seen just once. Material: blood. The receptor was derived from a child who received the measles vaccine.

The CDR3 DNA follows: TGTGCCTTTATTATGCCCTACGGGTCCTATCGGGATAAACTCATCTTT. Its translation: CAFIMPYGSYRDKLIF. The chain employs TRDV3 and TRDJ1; a weak D match, TRDD2 (5 bases). Trimming took off 1 base at V and 5 bases at J, with 23 bases between the two ends. The germline V gene has CDR1 TVYSNPD and CDR2 GDNSRS (reference sequence). This CDR3 has 16 amino acids.